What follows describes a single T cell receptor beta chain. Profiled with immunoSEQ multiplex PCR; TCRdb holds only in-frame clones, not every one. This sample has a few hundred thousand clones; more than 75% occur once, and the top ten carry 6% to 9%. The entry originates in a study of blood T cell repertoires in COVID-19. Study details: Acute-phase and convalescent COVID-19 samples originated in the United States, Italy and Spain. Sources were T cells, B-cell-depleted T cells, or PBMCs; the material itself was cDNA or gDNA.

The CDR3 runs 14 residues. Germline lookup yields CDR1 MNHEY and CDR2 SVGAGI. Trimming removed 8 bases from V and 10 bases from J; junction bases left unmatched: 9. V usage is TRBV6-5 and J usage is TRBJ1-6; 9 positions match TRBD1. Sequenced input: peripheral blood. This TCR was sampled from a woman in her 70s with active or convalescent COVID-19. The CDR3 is CASGTGTGKSPLHF. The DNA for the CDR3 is TGTGCCAGCGGAACCGGGACAGGGAAGTCACCCCTCCACTTT.